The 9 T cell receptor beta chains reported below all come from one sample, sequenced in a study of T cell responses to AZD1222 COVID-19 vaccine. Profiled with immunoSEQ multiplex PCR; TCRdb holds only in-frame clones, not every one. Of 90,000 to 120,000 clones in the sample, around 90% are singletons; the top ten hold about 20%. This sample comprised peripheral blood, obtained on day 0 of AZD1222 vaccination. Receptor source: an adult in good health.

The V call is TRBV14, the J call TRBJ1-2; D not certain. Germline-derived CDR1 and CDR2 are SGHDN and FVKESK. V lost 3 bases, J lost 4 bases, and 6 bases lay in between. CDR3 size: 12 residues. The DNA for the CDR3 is TGTGCCAGCAGCCAGTTTCTCTATGGCTACACCTTC. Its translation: CASSQFLYGYTF.

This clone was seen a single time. The CDR3 DNA follows: TGTGCCAGCAGCCAAGTAAATTGGGGGACTAATGAAAAACTGTTTTTT. Amino acids: CASSQVNWGTNEKLFF. The rearrangement links TRBV4-2 to TRBJ1-4; D is possibly TRBD1 (5 bases). Trimming pared 1 base from V and 2 bases from J, leaving 11 bases between. The length of the CDR3 is 16 residues. In germline, CDR1 is LGHNA, CDR2 YNFKEQ.

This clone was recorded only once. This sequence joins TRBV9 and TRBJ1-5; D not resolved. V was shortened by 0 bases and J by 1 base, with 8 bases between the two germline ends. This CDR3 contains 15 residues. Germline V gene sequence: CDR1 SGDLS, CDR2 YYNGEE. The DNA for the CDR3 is TGTGCCAGCAGCGTAGACCAGAACAGCAATCAGCCCCAGCATTTT. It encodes CASSVDQNSNQPQHF.

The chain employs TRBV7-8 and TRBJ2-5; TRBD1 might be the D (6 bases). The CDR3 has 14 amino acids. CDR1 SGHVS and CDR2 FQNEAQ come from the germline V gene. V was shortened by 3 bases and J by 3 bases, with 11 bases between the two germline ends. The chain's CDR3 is CASSFRDTEETQYF. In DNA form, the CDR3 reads TGTGCCAGCAGCTTTCGGGACACTGAAGAGACCCAGTACTTC.

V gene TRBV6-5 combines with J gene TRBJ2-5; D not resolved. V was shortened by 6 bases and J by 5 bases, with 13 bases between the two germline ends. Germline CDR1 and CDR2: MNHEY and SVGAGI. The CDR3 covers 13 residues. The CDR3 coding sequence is TGTGCCAGCAGCCACGGTTACTGGGAGACCCAGTACTTC. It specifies CASSHGYWETQYF.

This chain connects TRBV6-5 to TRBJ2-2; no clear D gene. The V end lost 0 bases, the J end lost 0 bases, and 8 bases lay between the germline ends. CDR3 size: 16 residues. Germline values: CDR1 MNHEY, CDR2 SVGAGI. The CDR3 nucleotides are TGTGCCAGCAGTTACTCGGATACCGCGAACACCGGGGAGCTGTTTTTT. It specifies CASSYSDTANTGELFF.

CDR3 loop: CASSVRMGAEVYTF. For the CDR3, the DNA is TGTGCCAGCAGTGTTCGAATGGGGGCCGAAGTCTACACCTTC. This chain joins TRBV2 and TRBJ1-2; tentative D call: TRBD1 (6 bases). The V gene lost 4 bases and the J gene lost 10 bases, with 19 bases spanning the gap. CDR3 size: 14 residues. Germline V gives CDR1 SNHLY, CDR2 FYNNEI.

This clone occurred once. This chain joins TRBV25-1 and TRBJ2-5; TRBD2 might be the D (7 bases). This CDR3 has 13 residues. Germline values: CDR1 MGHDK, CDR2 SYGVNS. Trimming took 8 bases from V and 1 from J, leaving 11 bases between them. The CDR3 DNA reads TGTGCCAGCTGGGGGGGCTCCCAAGAGACCCAGTACTTC. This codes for CASWGGSQETQYF.

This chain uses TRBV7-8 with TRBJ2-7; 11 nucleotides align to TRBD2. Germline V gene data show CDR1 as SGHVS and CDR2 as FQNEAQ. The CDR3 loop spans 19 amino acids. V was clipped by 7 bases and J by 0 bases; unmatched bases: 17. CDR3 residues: CASTNPGLAAHISSYEQYF. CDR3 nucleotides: TGTGCCAGCACTAACCCGGGACTAGCGGCGCACATTAGCTCCTACGAGCAGTACTTC.